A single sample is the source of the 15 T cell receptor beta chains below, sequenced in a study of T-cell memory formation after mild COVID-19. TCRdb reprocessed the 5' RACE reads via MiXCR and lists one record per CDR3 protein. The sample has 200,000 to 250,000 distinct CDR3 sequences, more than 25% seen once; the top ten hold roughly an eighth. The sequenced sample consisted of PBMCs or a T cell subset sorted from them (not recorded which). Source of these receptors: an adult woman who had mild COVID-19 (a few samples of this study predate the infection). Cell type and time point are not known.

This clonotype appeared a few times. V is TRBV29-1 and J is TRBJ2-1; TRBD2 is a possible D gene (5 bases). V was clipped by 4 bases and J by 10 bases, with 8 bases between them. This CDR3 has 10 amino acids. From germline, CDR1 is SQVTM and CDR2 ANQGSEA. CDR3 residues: CSVGSSEQFF. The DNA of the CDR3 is TGCAGCGTTGGGTCTAGCGAGCAGTTCTTC.

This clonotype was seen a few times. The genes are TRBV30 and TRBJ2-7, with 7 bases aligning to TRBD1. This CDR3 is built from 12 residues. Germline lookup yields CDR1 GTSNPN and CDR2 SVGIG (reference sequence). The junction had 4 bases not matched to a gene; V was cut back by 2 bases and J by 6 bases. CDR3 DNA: TGTGCCTGGAGTTCAGGACAGGCCGAGCAGTACTTC. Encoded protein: CAWSSGQAEQYF.

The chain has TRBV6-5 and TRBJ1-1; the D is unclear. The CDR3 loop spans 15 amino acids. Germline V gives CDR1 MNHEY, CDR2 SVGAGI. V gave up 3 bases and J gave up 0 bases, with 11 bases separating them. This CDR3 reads CASSYLSYMNTEAFF. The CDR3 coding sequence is TGTGCCAGCAGTTATTTATCATATATGAACACTGAAGCTTTCTTT.

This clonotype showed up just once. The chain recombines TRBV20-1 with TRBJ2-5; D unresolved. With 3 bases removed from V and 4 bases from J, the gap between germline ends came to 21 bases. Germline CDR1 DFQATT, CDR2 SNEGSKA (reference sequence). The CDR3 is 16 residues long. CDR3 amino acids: CSASPPFRIGLETQYF. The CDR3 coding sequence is TGCAGTGCTAGCCCACCGTTCAGGATAGGTTTAGAGACCCAGTACTTC.

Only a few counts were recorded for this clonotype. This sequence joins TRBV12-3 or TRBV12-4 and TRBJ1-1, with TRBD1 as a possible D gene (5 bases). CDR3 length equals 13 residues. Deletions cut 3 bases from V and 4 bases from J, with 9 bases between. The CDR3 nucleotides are TGTGCCAGCAGTTTCGGCCAGGGCACTGAAGCTTTCTTT. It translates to CASSFGQGTEAFF.

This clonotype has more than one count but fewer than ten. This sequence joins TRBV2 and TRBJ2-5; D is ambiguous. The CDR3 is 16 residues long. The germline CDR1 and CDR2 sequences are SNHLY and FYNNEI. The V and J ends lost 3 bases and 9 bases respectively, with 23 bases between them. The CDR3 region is CASSEEGPAFNRPQYF. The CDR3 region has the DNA TGTGCCAGCAGTGAGGAAGGGCCAGCCTTCAACCGACCCCAGTACTTC. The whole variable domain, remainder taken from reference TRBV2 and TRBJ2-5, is EPEVTQTPSHQVTQMGQEVILRCVPISNHLYFYWYRQILGQKVEFLVSFYNNEISEKSEIFDDQFSVERPDGSNFTLKIRSTKLEDSAMYFCASSEEGPAFNRPQYFGPGTRLLVL.

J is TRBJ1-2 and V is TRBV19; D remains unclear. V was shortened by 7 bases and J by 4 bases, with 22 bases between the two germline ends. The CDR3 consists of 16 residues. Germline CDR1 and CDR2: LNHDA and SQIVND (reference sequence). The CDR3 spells CASTNTDISVPYGYTF. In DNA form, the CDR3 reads TGTGCCAGTACTAATACCGACATCTCGGTTCCCTATGGCTACACCTTC.

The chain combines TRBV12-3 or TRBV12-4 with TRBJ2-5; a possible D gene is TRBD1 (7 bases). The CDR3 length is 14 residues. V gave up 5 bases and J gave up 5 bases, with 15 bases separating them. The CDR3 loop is CASSRRDRMETQYF. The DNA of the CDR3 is TGTGCCAGCAGTAGGAGGGACAGAATGGAGACCCAGTACTTC.

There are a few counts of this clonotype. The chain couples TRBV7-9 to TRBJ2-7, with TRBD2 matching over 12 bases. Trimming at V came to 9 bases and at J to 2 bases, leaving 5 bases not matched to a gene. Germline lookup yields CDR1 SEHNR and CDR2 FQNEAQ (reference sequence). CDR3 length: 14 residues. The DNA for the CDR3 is TGTGCCAGTAAGCTAGCGGGAGGGCCCTACGAGCAGTACTTC. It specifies CASKLAGGPYEQYF.

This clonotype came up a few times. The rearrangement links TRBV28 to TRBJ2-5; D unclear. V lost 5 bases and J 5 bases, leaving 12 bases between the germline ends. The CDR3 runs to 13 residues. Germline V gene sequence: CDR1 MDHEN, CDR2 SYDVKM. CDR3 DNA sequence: TGTGCCAGCAGTCACACCCCCGAGGAGACCCAGTACTTC. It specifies CASSHTPEETQYF.

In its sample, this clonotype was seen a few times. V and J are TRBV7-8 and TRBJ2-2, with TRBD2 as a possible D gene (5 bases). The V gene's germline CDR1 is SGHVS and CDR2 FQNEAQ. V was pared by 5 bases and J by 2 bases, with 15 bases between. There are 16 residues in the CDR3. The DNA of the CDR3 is TGTGCCAGCAGCAGGAGGAGGCTTGCTAACACCGGGGAGCTGTTTTTT. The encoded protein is CASSRRRLANTGELFF.

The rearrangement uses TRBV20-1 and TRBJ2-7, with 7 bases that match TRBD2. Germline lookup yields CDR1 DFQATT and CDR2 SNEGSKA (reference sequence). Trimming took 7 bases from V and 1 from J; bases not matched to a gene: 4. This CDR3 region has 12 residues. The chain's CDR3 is CSGSGMSYEQYF. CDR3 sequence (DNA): TGCAGTGGGAGCGGGATGTCCTACGAGCAGTACTTC.

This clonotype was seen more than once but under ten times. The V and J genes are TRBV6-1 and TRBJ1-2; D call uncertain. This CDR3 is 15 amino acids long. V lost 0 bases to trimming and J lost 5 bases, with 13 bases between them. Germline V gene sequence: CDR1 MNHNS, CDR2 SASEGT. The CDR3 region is CASSEAAARWYGYTF. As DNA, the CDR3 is TGTGCCAGCAGTGAAGCTGCGGCTAGGTGGTATGGCTACACCTTC.

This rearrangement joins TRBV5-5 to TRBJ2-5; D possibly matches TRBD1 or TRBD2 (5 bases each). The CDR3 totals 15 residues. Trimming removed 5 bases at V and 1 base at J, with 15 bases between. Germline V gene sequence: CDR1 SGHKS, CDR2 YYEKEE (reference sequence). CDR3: CASRSGMGPQETQYF. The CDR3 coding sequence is TGTGCCAGCAGGTCCGGAATGGGACCCCAAGAGACCCAGTACTTC.

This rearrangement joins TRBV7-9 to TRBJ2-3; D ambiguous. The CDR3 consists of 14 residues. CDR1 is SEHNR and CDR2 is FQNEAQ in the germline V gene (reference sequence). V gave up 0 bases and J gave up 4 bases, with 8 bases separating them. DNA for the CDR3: TGTGCCAGCAGCTTAGCGGGGTCCCCAGATACGCAGTATTTT. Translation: CASSLAGSPDTQYF. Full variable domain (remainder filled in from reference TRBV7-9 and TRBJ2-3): DTGVSQNPRHKITKRGQNVTFRCDPISEHNRLYWYRQTLGQGPEFLTYFQNEAQLEKSRLLSDRFSAERPKGSFSTLEIQRTEQGDSAMYLCASSLAGSPDTQYFGPGTRLTVL.